This T cell receptor beta chain was captured by sequencing in a study of molecular identifiers for immune sequencing clone quantification. This clonotype was seen at least ten times. Its antigen is unidentified. Study-wide points: Identical barcode-sharing TCR molecules could lead to underestimated sizes for highly expanded clones. Among effectors, clones above 20 RNA copies held over 99% of molecules; among naive cells, under 1%.

Listed TCR primers, together with previously described methods, were used for the bulk TCR libraries. TCRdb re-called the PCR reads with MiXCR, one entry per CDR3 protein. The table lists fewer than 25,000 distinct CDR3 sequences, more than 15% of them singletons, with about 0.99% in the top ten. Deletions cut 0 bases from V and 0 bases from J, with 15 bases between. Germline V gene data show CDR1 as LGHNA and CDR2 as YSLEER. There are 18 residues in the CDR3. Sequenced input: naive CD8+ T cells from blood, with Jurkat cell RNA spiked in. Subset reported: FACS-sorted CD8+CD4-CCR7+CD45RA+ naive T cells. The gene calls are TRBV4-3 and TRBJ1-3; TRBD1 might be the D (5 bases). This clonotype was sampled from a human donor in good health. Some libraries in this study had Jurkat cell RNA spiked in. The CDR3 DNA follows: TGCGCCAGCAGCCAAGACCACCGACAGACGATCTCTGGAAACACCATATATTTT. It codes for CASSQDHRQTISGNTIYF.